The present T cell receptor (beta chain) was sequenced within a study of shared clonotypes between healthy human individuals. With respect to this clone: Its antigen remains unknown.

V lost 8 bases to trimming and J lost 3 bases, with 8 bases between them. Looked up from germline, CDR1 is SGHVS and CDR2 is FQNEAQ. This CDR3 has 12 residues. Splitting of CD4+ cells produced CD45RA+ naive and CD45RA-negative memory subsets. Study-wide results and limits: It was only blood that was sampled, and tissue repertoires likely differ. Unshared clonotypes carried lower generation probabilities than those common to all four donors.

Profiled with immunoSEQ multiplex PCR; TCRdb holds only in-frame clones, not every one. Among approximately 2,300,000 clones listed, around 92% were seen once. The sample comprised naive CD4+ T cells from PBMCs. Subset in this sample: CD45RA+ positively selected. This receptor was identified in a man between 18 and 29 years old in good health. Some clones in this sample may be carry-over from other donors' samples. This chain links TRBV7-8 with TRBJ1-5, with D possibly matching TRBD1 (6 bases). Here the CDR3 reads CASGQYNQPQHF. For the CDR3, the DNA is TGTGCCAGCGGACAGTACAATCAGCCCCAGCATTTT.